The sequence of this T cell receptor (beta chain) was determined in a study of blood T cell repertoires in COVID-19. In the study overall: Spain, Italy and the United States supplied samples that represented acute and convalescent COVID-19.

Trimming took 8 bases from V and 8 from J, leaving 15 bases between them. Germline CDR1 and CDR2: SNHLY and FYNNEI. The CDR3 spans 13 residues. Original processing notes: From reference gene primer amplification, estimates of nucleated cell counts were derived. Assay: immunoSEQ multiplex PCR; the TCRdb copy retains only in-frame clones and omits some. Clone size and V and J calls were adopted from that table, with D and trimming inferred from the DNA. This sample has about 320,000 clones, with around nine tenths found just once. This chain links TRBV2 with TRBJ1-4; D is perhaps TRBD1 (6 bases). The TCR sequence derives from a man aged 55 to 70 who had recovered from COVID-19. The sequenced material came from PBMCs or T cells enriched from blood (not recorded which). Written as DNA, the CDR3 is TGTGCCAGCGCGACAGGCCCTAGGGAAAAACTGTTTTTT. Translated: CASATGPREKLFF.